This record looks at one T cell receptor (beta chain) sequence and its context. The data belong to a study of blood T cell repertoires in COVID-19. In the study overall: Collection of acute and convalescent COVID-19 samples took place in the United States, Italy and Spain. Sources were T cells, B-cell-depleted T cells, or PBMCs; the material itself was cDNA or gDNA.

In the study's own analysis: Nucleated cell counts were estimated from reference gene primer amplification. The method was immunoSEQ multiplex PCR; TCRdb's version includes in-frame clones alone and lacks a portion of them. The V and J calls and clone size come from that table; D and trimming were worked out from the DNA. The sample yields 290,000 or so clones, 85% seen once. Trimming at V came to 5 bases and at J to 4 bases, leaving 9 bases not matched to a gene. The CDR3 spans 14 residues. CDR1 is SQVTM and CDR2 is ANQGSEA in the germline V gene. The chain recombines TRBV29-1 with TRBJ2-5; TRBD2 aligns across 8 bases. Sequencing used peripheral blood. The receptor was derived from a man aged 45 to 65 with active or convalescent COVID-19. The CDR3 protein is CSVNRREGRETQYF. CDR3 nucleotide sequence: TGCAGCGTTAATCGTCGGGAGGGCCGAGAGACCCAGTACTTC.